One and the same sample provided the 9 T cell receptor beta chains below, sequenced in a study of beta chain features in type 1 diabetes. Of the isolated RNA, all was reverse transcribed, and so the sequenced material was expressed TCRB transcripts. Clones were sequenced by immunoSEQ multiplex PCR, and TCRdb holds only the in-frame ones, with some missing. Here the sample spans about 270,000 clones, roughly 13% being singletons. Specimen: naive CD4+ T cells from blood. These receptors were obtained from a woman aged 40 to 50 in good health.

J is TRBJ1-1 and V is TRBV11-2, with 7 positions matching TRBD1. Germline trimming cut 5 bases from V and 0 bases from J; bases unmatched to any gene: 12. Germline assignment: CDR1 SGHAT and CDR2 FQNNGV. The CDR3 covers 17 residues. The CDR3 DNA sequence: TGTGCCAGCAGCCCGCTAAGGGGGCGTCCGATGAACACTGAAGCTTTCTTT. Translated, it gives CASSPLRGRPMNTEAFF.

This clone has a handful of counts. The genes are TRBV6-6 and TRBJ2-3; D gene uncertain. Deletions cut 7 bases from V and 4 bases from J, with 12 bases between. The germline gives CDR1 MNHNY, CDR2 SVGAGI (reference sequence). The CDR3 is made up of 13 amino acids. CDR3 residues: CASTLASPDTQYF. CDR3 sequence (DNA): TGTGCCAGCACCTTAGCATCGCCAGATACGCAGTATTTT.

The chain combines TRBV9 with TRBJ1-1; TRBD1 might be the D (5 bases). The CDR3 totals 15 residues. Trimming took off 0 bases at V and 0 bases at J, with 9 bases between the two ends. Germline V CDR1 and CDR2: SGDLS, YYNGEE. The CDR3 sequence is CASSVAPGLNTEAFF. CDR3 DNA: TGTGCCAGCAGCGTAGCTCCAGGGTTGAACACTGAAGCTTTCTTT. The whole variable domain, remainder taken from reference TRBV9 and TRBJ1-1, is DSGVTQTPKHLITATGQRVTLRCSPRSGDLSVYWYQQSLDQGLQFLIQYYNGEERAKGNILERFSAQQFPDLHSELNLSSLELGDSALYFCASSVAPGLNTEAFFGQGTRLTVV.

This chain connects TRBV19 to TRBJ1-2, with a tentative D call TRBD1 (6 bases). The V gene's germline CDR1 is LNHDA and CDR2 SQIVND (reference sequence). The ends were cut back, 5 bases at V and 4 bases at J, with 17 bases in the middle. The CDR3 has 15 residues. The CDR3 region is CASSSAGTRPYGYTF. The CDR3 region has the DNA TGTGCCAGTAGTTCTGCCGGGACAAGGCCCTATGGCTACACCTTC.

The chain carries TRBV19 and TRBJ2-5; the D is unclear. The germline V gene has CDR1 LNHDA and CDR2 SQIVND (reference sequence). V dropped 4 bases and J dropped 2 bases, with 11 bases sitting between them. This CDR3 is 14 amino acids long. This chain's CDR3 is CASSTLVDQETQYF. DNA for the CDR3: TGTGCCAGTAGTACCCTAGTAGATCAAGAGACCCAGTACTTC.

This clone has only a few counts. V usage is TRBV5-1 and J usage is TRBJ2-5; D is possibly TRBD1 (6 bases). The V end was cut by 4 bases, the J end by 3 bases, with 7 bases between. The germline CDR1 and CDR2 sequences are SGHRS and YFSETQ. CDR3 length: 12 residues. This chain's CDR3 is CASSNREETQYF. For the CDR3, the DNA is TGCGCCAGCAGCAACAGGGAAGAGACCCAGTACTTC.

This clone was picked up many times. The chain recombines TRBV15 with TRBJ2-1; no firm D call. The V end lost 1 base, the J end lost 0 bases, and 7 bases lay between the germline ends. The CDR3 sequence is 15 residues long. Germline V gene data show CDR1 as LNHNV and CDR2 as YYDKDF (reference sequence). The CDR3 region is CATSRAPGSYNEQFF. The CDR3 bases are TGTGCCACCAGCAGAGCTCCGGGCTCCTACAATGAGCAGTTCTTC.

This clone was observed a few times. The genes are TRBV10-3 and TRBJ1-1, with D hard to call. In germline, CDR1 is ENHRY, CDR2 SYGVKD. CDR3 length: 12 residues. With 7 bases removed from V and 2 bases from J, the gap between germline ends came to 8 bases. The CDR3 DNA follows: TGTGCCATCATGGCAGGTAACACTGAAGCTTTCTTT. It encodes CAIMAGNTEAFF.

The chain links TRBV7-6 to TRBJ1-1; D is uncertain. Germline V gene lookup returns CDR1 SGHVS and CDR2 FNYEAQ. V lost 4 bases, J lost 4 bases, and 13 bases lay in between. The CDR3 has 14 residues. DNA of the CDR3: TGTGCCAGCAGCTCCCTCCCTACAGTCACTGAAGCTTTCTTT. It codes for CASSSLPTVTEAFF.